This T cell receptor beta chain was recorded in a study of T cells in Graves' hyperthyroidism and ophthalmopathy. Looking at the study overall: Before any treatment, at initial diagnosis, peripheral blood was collected.

Per the germline V gene, CDR1 is MNHEY and CDR2 is SMNVEV (reference sequence). The CDR3 extends over 14 amino acids. With 6 bases removed from V and 3 bases from J, the gap between germline ends came to 12 bases. This clonotype showed up just a few times. The antigen is unknown. Points from the study as a whole: Model-based prediction identified ophthalmopathy a median around 6.5 months prior to its onset.

The TCR beta CDR3 regions underwent amplification using RNA transcripts as the source. Carried out on the TCR CDR3, a first-round RT-PCR used the HTBI primer set. TCRdb independently ran MiXCR on the multiplex PCR reads; one entry per CDR3 protein. The sample shows more than 300,000 distinct CDR3 sequences, roughly 14% of them seen only once. Input material: blood. The sequence derives from a woman aged 30 to 39 with Graves' ophthalmopathy. This chain links TRBV27 with TRBJ2-1; no definite D call. DNA of the CDR3: TGTGCCAGCAGCGGTACAGACCTCTACAATGAGCAGTTCTTC. Its translation: CASSGTDLYNEQFF.